This T cell receptor beta chain comes out of a study of human T cells and chemical hapten exposure. At the level of the study: DPC at 2% was the sensitizing agent, placed on 2 cm by 2 cm of upper inner arm skin.

This clonotype was seen repeatedly, ten times or more. The CDR3 runs 14 residues. J lost 5 bases, V lost 7 bases, and 8 bases had no gene match. The germline V gene encodes CDR1 WNHNN and CDR2 SYGVQD (reference sequence). Noted time point: patch test 1, 2 weeks after DPC sensitization. Treatment specified: therapeutic diphenylcyclopropenone sensitization with weekly scalp DPC. One entry per CDR3 protein, called by TCRdb with MiXCR from the RACE reads. The sample lists around 380,000 distinct CDR3 sequences; approximately 5% were seen once. V is TRBV10-1 and J is TRBJ2-7, with 10 nucleotides matching TRBD1. The receptor comes from a woman between 50 and 59 years old with alopecia areata. Some clones in this sample may be carry-over from other donors' samples. The sequencing here drew on whole blood, taken in connection with sensitization to the hapten diphenylcyclopropenone (DPC). CDR3 DNA: TGCGCCAGCAATGATGCCGGGACAGGGGACGAGCAGTACTTC. It translates to CASNDAGTGDEQYF.